The 9 T cell receptor beta chains reported below all come from one sample, sequenced in a study of graft-versus-host responses after intestinal transplantation. Libraries were prepared by immunoSEQ multiplex PCR; TCRdb keeps only in-frame clonotypes and omits some of them. The table shows around 100,000 clones, with roughly nine tenths occurring only once. No antigens are known for them. Sequences were derived from unstimulated CD4+ T cells sorted from spleen or lymph node cells, sampled before transplant. Receptors were obtained from a human donor who was the organ donor for an intestinal transplant.

This chain connects TRBV5-1 to TRBJ1-1; D remains ambiguous. CDR3 length: 15 amino acids. The V and J ends lost 4 bases and 7 bases respectively, with 20 bases between them. CDR1 and CDR2 from the germline V gene are SGHRS and YFSETQ. This CDR3 is CASSPGWSAEGEAFF. In DNA form, the CDR3 reads TGCGCCAGCAGCCCCGGGTGGAGTGCGGAGGGTGAAGCTTTCTTT. The whole variable domain, filled in from reference TRBV5-1 and TRBJ1-1, reads KAGVTQTPRYLIKTRGQQVTLSCSPISGHRSVSWYQQTPGQGLQFLFEYFSETQRNKGNFPGRFSGRQFSNSRSEMNVSTLELGDSALYLCASSPGWSAEGEAFFGQGTRLTVV.

This sequence joins TRBV12-5 and TRBJ2-7; the D is unclear. CDR1 and CDR2 from the germline V gene are LGHNT and FRNRAP. The CDR3 runs to 13 residues. Trimming shortened V by 6 bases and J by 3 bases, and 12 bases separated the two germline ends. The CDR3 DNA is TGTGCTAGTGGCATGGGCAGTCTCTACGAGCAGTACTTC. Translation: CASGMGSLYEQYF.

This chain links TRBV6-5 with TRBJ2-1, with 7 positions matching TRBD2. V dropped 9 bases and J dropped 1; count of bases not matched to a gene: 6. CDR1 and CDR2 from the germline V gene are MNHEY and SVGAGI. This CDR3 is 14 amino acids long. The CDR3 spells CASRAGVSYNEQFF. CDR3 DNA: TGTGCCAGTCGGGCGGGGGTGTCCTACAATGAGCAGTTCTTC.

The V and J genes are TRBV6-1 and TRBJ2-2, with D perhaps matching TRBD1 (5 bases). Germline-derived CDR1 and CDR2 are MNHNS and SASEGT. CDR3 length: 14 residues. V lost 5 bases, J lost 3 bases, and 10 bases lay in between. The CDR3 DNA sequence: TGTGCCAGCAGTTTAATAGGGGACACCGGGGAGCTGTTTTTT. Protein: CASSLIGDTGELFF.

The chain couples TRBV6-1 to TRBJ1-1, with a weak D call TRBD1 (5 bases). Germline V CDR1 and CDR2: MNHNS, SASEGT. V was shortened by 4 bases and J by 6 bases, with 18 bases between the two germline ends. There are 15 residues in the CDR3. Written as DNA, the CDR3 is TGTGCCAGCAGTGGACAACAGGTCACAAACGCTGAAGCTTTCTTT. Protein product: CASSGQQVTNAEAFF.

The chain links TRBV9 to TRBJ1-2, with D maybe TRBD1 (5 bases). Germline V CDR1 and CDR2: SGDLS, YYNGEE. Deletions cut 0 bases from V and 4 bases from J, with 10 bases between. The CDR3 is 14 amino acids. In DNA form, the CDR3 reads TGTGCCAGCAGCGTAGTGGGGGGGGGCTATGGCTACACCTTC. Translating gives CASSVVGGGYGYTF.

The chain joins TRBV4-1 to TRBJ2-5; D is possibly TRBD2 (6 bases). The germline V gene has CDR1 MGHRA and CDR2 YSYEKL. The V and J ends lost 1 base and 2 bases respectively, with 14 bases between them. The CDR3 has 16 residues. The CDR3 DNA reads TGCGCCAGCAGCCAAGGGTTAGCGGACCTTCAAGAGACCCAGTACTTC. This sequence encodes CASSQGLADLQETQYF.

This clone turned up a few times. The chain employs TRBV14 and TRBJ1-3; D is undetermined. The V and J ends lost 1 base and 4 bases respectively, with 5 bases between them. CDR1 SGHDN and CDR2 FVKESK come from the germline V gene. CDR3 length: 13 amino acids. The CDR3 sequence is CASSQGVGNTIYF. CDR3 DNA sequence: TGTGCCAGCAGCCAAGGAGTGGGAAACACCATATATTTT.

The rearrangement joins TRBV7-9 to TRBJ2-1; 12 bases fit TRBD2. This CDR3 is 14 amino acids long. Looked up from germline, CDR1 is SEHNR and CDR2 is FQNEAQ (reference sequence). With V trimmed by 4 bases and J by 6 bases, 1 base remained unmatched. The DNA for the CDR3 is TGTGCCAGCAGCTCTAGCGGGGGGGCCAATGAGCAGTTCTTC. Amino acid sequence: CASSSSGGANEQFF.